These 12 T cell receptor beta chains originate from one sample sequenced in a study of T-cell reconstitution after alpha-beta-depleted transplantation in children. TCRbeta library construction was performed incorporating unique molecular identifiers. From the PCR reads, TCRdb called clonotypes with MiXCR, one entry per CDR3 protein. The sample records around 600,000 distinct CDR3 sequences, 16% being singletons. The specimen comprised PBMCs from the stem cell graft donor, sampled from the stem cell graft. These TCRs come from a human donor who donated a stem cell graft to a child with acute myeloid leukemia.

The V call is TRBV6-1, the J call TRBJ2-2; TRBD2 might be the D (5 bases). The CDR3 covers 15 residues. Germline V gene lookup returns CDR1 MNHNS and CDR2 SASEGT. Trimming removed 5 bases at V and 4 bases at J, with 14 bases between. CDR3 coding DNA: TGTGCCAGCAGTCCGCCCTATCGGGGCACCGGGGAGCTGTTTTTT. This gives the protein CASSPPYRGTGELFF.

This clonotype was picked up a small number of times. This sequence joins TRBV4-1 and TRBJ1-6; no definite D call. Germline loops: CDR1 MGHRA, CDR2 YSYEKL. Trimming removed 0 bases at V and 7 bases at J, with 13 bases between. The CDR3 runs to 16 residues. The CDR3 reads CASSQDPNRHNSPLHF. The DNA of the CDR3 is TGCGCCAGCAGCCAAGATCCCAACAGACACAATTCACCCCTCCACTTT.

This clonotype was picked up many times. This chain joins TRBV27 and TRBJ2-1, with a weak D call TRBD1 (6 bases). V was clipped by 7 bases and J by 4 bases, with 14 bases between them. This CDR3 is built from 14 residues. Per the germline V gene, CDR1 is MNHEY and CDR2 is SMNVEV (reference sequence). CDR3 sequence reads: CASKDARGYNEQFF. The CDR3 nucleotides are TGTGCCAGCAAAGACGCGAGGGGGTACAATGAGCAGTTCTTC.

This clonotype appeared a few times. The CDR3 coding sequence is TGTGCCAGCAGTCCCCATCGAGGGGGCTCCCCTCACGAGCAGTACGTC. It is translated as CASSPHRGGSPHEQYV. V usage is TRBV28 and J usage is TRBJ2-7, with TRBD1 matching over 7 bases. Germline loops: CDR1 MDHEN, CDR2 SYDVKM. V lost 5 bases to trimming and J lost 5 bases; unmatched junction nucleotides: 15. The CDR3 totals 16 residues.

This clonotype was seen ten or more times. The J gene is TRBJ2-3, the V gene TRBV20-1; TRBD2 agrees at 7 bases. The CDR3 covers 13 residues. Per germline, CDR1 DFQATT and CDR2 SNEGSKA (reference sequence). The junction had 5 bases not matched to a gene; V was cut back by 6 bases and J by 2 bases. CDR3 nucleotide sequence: TGCAGTGCGGGCGGGGGTACCACAGATACGCAGTATTTT. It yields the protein CSAGGGTTDTQYF.

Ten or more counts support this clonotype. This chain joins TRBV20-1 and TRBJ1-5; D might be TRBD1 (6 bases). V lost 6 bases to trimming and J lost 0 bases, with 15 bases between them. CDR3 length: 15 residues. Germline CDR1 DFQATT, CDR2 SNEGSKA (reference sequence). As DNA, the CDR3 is TGCAGTGCAATGGACAGAGCCTATAGCAATCAGCCCCAGCATTTT. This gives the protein CSAMDRAYSNQPQHF.

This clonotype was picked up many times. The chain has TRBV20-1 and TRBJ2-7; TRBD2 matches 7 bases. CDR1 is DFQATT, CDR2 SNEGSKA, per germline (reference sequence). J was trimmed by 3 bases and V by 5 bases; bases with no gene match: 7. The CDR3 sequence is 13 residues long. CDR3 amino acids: CSALELAGYEQYV. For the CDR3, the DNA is TGCAGTGCTCTTGAGTTAGCGGGCTACGAGCAGTACGTC.

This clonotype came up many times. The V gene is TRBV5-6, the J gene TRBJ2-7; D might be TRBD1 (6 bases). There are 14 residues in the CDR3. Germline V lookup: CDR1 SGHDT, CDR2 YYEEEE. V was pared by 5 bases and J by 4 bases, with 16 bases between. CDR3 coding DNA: TGTGCCAGCAGTTTGAGGGGGACGCGTTACGAGCAGTACGTC. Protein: CASSLRGTRYEQYV.

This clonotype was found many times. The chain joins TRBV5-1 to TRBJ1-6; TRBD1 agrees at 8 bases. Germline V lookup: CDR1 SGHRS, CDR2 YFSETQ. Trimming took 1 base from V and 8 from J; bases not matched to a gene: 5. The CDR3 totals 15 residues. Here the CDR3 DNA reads TGCGCCAGCAGCTTGCCGGACAGGGATTATTCACCCCTCCACTTT. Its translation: CASSLPDRDYSPLHF.

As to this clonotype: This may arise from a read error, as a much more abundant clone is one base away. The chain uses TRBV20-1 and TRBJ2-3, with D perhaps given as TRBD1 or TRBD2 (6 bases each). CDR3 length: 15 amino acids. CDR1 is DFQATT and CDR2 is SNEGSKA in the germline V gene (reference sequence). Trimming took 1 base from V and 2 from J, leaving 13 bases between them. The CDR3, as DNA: TGCAGTGCTAGAGTAGGGGGGACCACCACAGATACGCAGTATTTT. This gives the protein CSARVGGTTTDTQYF.

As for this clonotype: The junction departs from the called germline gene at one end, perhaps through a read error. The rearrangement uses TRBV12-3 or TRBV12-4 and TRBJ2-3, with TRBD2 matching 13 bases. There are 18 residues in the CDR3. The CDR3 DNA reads TGTGCCAGCAGGTCCACGGGACTAGCGGGGATGAGCAGAGATACGCAGTATTTT. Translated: CASRSTGLAGMSRDTQYF.

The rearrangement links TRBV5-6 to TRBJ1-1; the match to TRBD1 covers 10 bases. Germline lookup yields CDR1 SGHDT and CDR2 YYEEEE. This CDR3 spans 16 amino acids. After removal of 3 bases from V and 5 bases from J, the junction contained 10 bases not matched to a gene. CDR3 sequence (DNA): TGTGCCAGCAGCTCTACGCCCGGGACAGGGGAGACTGAAGCTTTCTTT. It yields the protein CASSSTPGTGETEAFF.